A single TCR beta chain is shown here with its context. Enrollment of patients from Seattle took place during active infection, with longitudinal follow-up. The data derive from a study of blood T cell repertoires in COVID-19. Study-wide context: Researchers got acute and convalescent COVID-19 samples from the United States, Italy and Spain. Sample material is recorded as cDNA or gDNA derived from T cells, B-cell-depleted T cells, or PBMCs.

The CDR3 totals 14 residues. The ends were cut back, 5 bases at V and 6 bases at J, with 15 bases in the middle. The germline gives CDR1 ENHRY, CDR2 SYGVKD. Authors' data handling: Nucleated cell number was recorded as an estimate derived from reference gene primer amplification. Produced via immunoSEQ multiplex PCR; TCRdb's table is partial and in-frame only. V, J and clone size reflect that table, while D and trimming were determined from the DNA. The sample consists of a few hundred thousand clones, 70% to 90% of them appearing once. This clonotype originated in a woman aged 30 to 39 with COVID-19, enrolled during active disease. This chain uses TRBV10-3 with TRBJ2-3; D not resolved. What was sequenced was peripheral blood. CDR3 DNA: TGTGCCATCAGTCGGCTTAGCCGTAGGGATACGCAGTATTTT. This translates into CAISRLSRRDTQYF.